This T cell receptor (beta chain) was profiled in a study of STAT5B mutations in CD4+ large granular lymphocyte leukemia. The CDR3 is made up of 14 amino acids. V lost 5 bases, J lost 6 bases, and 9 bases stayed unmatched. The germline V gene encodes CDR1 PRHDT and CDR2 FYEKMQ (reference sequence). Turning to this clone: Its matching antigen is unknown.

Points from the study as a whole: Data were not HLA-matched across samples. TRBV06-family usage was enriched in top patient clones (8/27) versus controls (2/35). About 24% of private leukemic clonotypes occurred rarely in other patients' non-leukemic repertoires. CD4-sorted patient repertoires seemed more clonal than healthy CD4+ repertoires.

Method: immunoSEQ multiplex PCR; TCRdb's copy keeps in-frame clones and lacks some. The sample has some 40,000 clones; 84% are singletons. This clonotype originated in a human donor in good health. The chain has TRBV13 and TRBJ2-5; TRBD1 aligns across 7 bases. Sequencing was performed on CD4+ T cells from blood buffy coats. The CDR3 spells CASSGQQGLKTQYF. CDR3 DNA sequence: TGTGCCAGCAGCGGACAACAGGGGCTCAAGACCCAGTACTTC.